Following are 3 T cell receptor beta chains from one sample sequenced in a study of spatial heterogeneity in lung cancer. TCRdb re-called the 5' RACE reads with MiXCR, one entry per CDR3 protein. Of approximately 44,000 distinct CDR3 sequences listed, approximately 14% were seen once; the top ten hold around 54%. The time point was: sample taken at primary tumor resection. Whole RNA from tumor, nontumor lung or frozen PBMC was sequenced unsorted. The specimen comprised PBMCs, sampled at surgery. These TCRs come from a male donor with early-stage non-small cell lung cancer.

This chain links TRBV6-2 or TRBV6-3 with TRBJ2-5; 8 nucleotides line up with TRBD2. Germline trimming cut 0 bases from V and 3 bases from J; bases unmatched to any gene: 6. The CDR3 spans 16 residues. Germline V gene lookup returns CDR1 MNHEY and CDR2 SVGEGT. CDR3 residues: CASSYSKRELKETQYF. In DNA form, the CDR3 reads TGTGCCAGCAGTTACTCGAAGCGGGAGTTGAAAGAGACCCAGTACTTC.

This clonotype was found a few times. This chain uses TRBV19 with TRBJ2-5; 8 bases line up with TRBD2. V lost 5 bases to trimming and J lost 0 bases; unmatched junction nucleotides: 2. The CDR3 sequence is 14 residues long. The V gene's germline CDR1 is LNHDA and CDR2 SQIVND (reference sequence). CDR3: CASSVLADQETQYF. In DNA, the CDR3 is TGTGCCAGTAGTGTACTAGCGGACCAAGAGACCCAGTACTTC. Full variable domain (remainder filled in from reference TRBV19 and TRBJ2-5): DGGITQSPKYLFRKEGQNVTLSCEQNLNHDAMYWYRQDPGQGLRLIYYSQIVNDFQKGDIAEGYSVSREKKESFPLTVTSAQKNPTAFYLCASSVLADQETQYFGPGTRLLVL.

This clonotype was found many times. The rearrangement joins TRBV18 to TRBJ1-4, with D possibly TRBD1 on 5 matching bases. The CDR3 consists of 15 residues. Trimming shortened V by 1 base and J by 6 bases, and 12 bases separated the two germline ends. CDR1 KGHSH and CDR2 LQKENI come from the germline V gene. CDR3 in DNA: TGTGCCAGCTCACCACAGGGGACGGCAGATGAAAAACTGTTTTTT. Encoded protein: CASSPQGTADEKLFF.